This T cell receptor (beta chain) was recovered during a study of shared clonotypes between healthy human individuals. The naive CD8 fraction comprised CD45RO-negative cells positively selected for CCR7 and excluded terminally differentiated effector memory CD45RA+ cells. The CDR3 is 18 residues long. V dropped 5 bases and J dropped 2 bases, with 25 bases sitting between them. The germline CDR1 and CDR2 sequences are MDHEN and SYDVKM. Profiled with immunoSEQ multiplex PCR; TCRdb holds only in-frame clones, not every one. The top ten hold about 0.25% of the sample, which has 760,000 or so clones, 95% to 97% seen once.

Sequenced input: naive CD8+ T cells sorted from blood. This chain links TRBV28 with TRBJ2-7; D tentatively reads TRBD1 or TRBD2 (6 bases each). This clonotype was sampled from a man aged 25-40 years in good health. The CDR3: CASSPTIRRGARPYEQYF. The CDR3 DNA is TGTGCCAGCAGTCCCACCATCCGGAGGGGGGCGCGGCCCTACGAGCAGTACTTC.